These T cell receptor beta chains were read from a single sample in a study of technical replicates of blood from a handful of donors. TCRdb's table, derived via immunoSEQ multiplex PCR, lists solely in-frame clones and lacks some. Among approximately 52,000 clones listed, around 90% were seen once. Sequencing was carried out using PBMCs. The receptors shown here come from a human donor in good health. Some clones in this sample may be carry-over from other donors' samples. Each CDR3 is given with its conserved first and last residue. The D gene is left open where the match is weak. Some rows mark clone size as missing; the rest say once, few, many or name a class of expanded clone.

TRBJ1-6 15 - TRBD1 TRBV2 TGTGCCAGCAGCCCACCAGGGGGCTCGGTTTCACCCCTCCACTTT CASSPPGGSVSPLHF
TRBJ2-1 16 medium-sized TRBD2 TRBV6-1 TGTGCCAGCAGTGAGTCGATAGCGGGGGGGTTAAATGAGCAGTTCTTC CASSESIAGGLNEQFF
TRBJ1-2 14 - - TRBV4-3 TGCGCCAGCAGCCAAGACGCAGGAAACTATGGCTACACCTTC CASSQDAGNYGYTF
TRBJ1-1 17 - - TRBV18 TGTGCCAGCTCACCGCGACGCCCGGACAGAAGGGACACTGAAGCTTTCTTT CASSPRRPDRRDTEAFF
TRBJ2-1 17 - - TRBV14 TGTGCCAGCAGCCAAGATCGAGGCAGACCTCACCTTAATGAGCAGTTCTTC CASSQDRGRPHLNEQFF
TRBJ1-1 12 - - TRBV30 TGTGCCTGGAGGGGGGGGCGGTCGGAGGCTTTCTTT CAWRGGRSEAFF
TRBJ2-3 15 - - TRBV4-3 TGCGCCAGCAGCCAAGAGCGGGGAGCGGTAGATACGCAGTATTTT CASSQERGAVDTQYF
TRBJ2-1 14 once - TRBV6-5 TGTGCCAGCAGAGGGGGGGCGAACTACAATGAGCAGTTCTTC CASRGGANYNEQFF
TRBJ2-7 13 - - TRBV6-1 TGTGCCAGCAGAGGACTGAGCTCCTACGAGCAGTACTTC CASRGLSSYEQYF
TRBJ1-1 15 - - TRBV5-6 TGTGCCAGCAGCTTGGCCGGGGGTTCGAACACTGAAGCTTTCTTT CASSLAGGSNTEAFF
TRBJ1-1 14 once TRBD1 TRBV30 TGTGCCTGGAGAGAAGGACAGGGAAAGACTGAAGCTTTCTTT CAWREGQGKTEAFF
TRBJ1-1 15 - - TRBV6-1 TGTGCCAGCAGTGAGGATGGACAGATGAACACTGAAGCTTTCTTT CASSEDGQMNTEAFF
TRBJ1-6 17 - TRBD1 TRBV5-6 TGTGCCAGCAGCTTGGGGACAGGGGGTAACTATAATTCACCCCTCCACTTT CASSLGTGGNYNSPLHF
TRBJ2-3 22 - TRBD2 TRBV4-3 TGCGCCAGCAGCCAAGGTTTACTGTTCGGCGGGGGGACCTACCGTTTCACAGATACGCAGTATTTT CASSQGLLFGGGTYRFTDTQYF
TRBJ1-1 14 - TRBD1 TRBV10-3 TGTGCCATCAGTCTGACAGGGGCGAACACTGAAGCTTTCTTT CAISLTGANTEAFF
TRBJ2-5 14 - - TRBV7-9 TGTGCCAGCAGCCTAAGCGGTCCTCAAGAGACCCAGTACTTC CASSLSGPQETQYF
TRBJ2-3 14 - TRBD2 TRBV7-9 TGTGCCAGCAGCCCTAGCGGTAGCACAGATACGCAGTATTTT CASSPSGSTDTQYF
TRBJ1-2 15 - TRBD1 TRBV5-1 TGCGCCAGCAGCCTCACCGCCGACAGGGGGTCGGGCTACACCTTC CASSLTADRGSGYTF
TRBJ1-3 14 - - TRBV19 TGTGCCAGCAAGGACAGCCACTCTGGAAACACCATATATTTT CASKDSHSGNTIYF
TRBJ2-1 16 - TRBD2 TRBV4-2 TGTGCCAGCAGCCAAGTGGACGGCGGGGGCTACAATGAGCAGTTCTTC CASSQVDGGGYNEQFF
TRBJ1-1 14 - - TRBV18 TGTGCCAGCTCACCAAATACTCTGAGGACTGAAGCTTTCTTT CASSPNTLRTEAFF
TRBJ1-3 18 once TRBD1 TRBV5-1 TGCGCCAGCAGCTTAAGTTGGGACAGAAAATTCTCTGGAAACACCATATATTTT CASSLSWDRKFSGNTIYF
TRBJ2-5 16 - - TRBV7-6 TGTGCCAGCAGCTTAGGTTGGGGGGGCCTCCAAGAGACCCAGTACTTC CASSLGWGGLQETQYF
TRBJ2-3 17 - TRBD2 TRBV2 TGTGCCAGCAGTACTAAAGGACTAGCGGGGGGCACAGATACGCAGTATTTT CASSTKGLAGGTDTQYF
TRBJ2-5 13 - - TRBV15 TGTGCCACCAGCAGAGACAGGAAGGAGACCCAGTACTTC CATSRDRKETQYF
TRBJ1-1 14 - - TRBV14 TGTGCCAGCAGCCCAGACGCAGGGAACACTGAAGCTTTCTTT CASSPDAGNTEAFF
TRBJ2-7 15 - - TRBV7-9 TGTGCCAGCAGTTACCCCTCTGGACAAAACTACGAGCAGTACTTC CASSYPSGQNYEQYF